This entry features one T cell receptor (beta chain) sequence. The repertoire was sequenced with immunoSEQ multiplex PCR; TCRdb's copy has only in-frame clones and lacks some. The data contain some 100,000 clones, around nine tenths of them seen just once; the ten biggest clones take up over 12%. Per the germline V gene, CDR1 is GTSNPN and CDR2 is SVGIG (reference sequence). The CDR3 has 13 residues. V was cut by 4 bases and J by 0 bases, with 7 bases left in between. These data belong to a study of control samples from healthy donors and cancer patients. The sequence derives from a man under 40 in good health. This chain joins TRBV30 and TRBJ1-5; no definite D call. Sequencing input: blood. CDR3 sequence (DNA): TGTGCCTGGAAGGGTAATAGCAATCAGCCCCAGCATTTT. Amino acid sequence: CAWKGNSNQPQHF.